This T cell receptor beta chain was recovered during a study of cytomegalovirus exposure and HLA in healthy donors. About the study: Tens of millions of unique TCR sequences came from HLA-typed donors in an early release. Most donors, just over 80% of a few hundred genotyped, fell in the Caucasian-associated ancestry cluster. Study-wide results and limits: From TCR beta sequences, most subjects' HLA-A and HLA-B alleles were reportedly predicted accurately. Upon later analysis, HLA-associated TCR beta chains proved more clonally expanded than other, equally common chains.

Trimming removed 2 bases from V and 10 bases from J; junction bases left unmatched: 3. Germline CDR1 is SGHRS and CDR2 is YFSETQ. The CDR3 totals 12 residues. To note about this clone: The antigen is not known.

The primer mix had 60 Vbeta and 13 Jbeta primers. Method: immunoSEQ multiplex PCR; TCRdb's copy keeps in-frame clones and lacks some. The sample consists of fewer than 200,000 clones, roughly 80% of them appearing once. V usage is TRBV5-1 and J usage is TRBJ2-1, with TRBD2 matching over 7 bases. The clonotype originates from a human donor in good health. The sample consisted of PBMCs. The CDR3 sequence: CASSFPGGEQFF. DNA for the CDR3: TGCGCCAGCAGCTTCCCGGGAGGAGAGCAGTTCTTC.